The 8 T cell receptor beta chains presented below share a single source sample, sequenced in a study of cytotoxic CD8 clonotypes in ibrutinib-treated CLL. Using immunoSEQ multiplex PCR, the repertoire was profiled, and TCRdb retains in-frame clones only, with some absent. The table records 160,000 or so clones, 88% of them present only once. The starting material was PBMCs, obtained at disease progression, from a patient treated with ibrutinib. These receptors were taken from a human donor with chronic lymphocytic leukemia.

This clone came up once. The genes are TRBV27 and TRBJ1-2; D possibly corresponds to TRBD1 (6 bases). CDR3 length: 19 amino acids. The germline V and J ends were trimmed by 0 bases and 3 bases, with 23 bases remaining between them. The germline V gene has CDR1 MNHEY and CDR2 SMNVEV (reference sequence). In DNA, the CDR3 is TGTGCCAGCAGTTTATCCCGACACCAGCCAGGGGTGTCTTACTATGGCTACACCTTC. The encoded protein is CASSLSRHQPGVSYYGYTF.

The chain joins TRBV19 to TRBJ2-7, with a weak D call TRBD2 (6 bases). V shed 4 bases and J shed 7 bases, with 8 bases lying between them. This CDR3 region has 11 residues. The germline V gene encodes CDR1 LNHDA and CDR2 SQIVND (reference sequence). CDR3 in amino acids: CASSNREEQYF. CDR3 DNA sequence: TGTGCCAGTAGTAACCGGGAGGAGCAGTACTTC. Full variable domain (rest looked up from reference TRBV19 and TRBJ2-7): DGGITQSPKYLFRKEGQNVTLSCEQNLNHDAMYWYRQDPGQGLRLIYYSQIVNDFQKGDIAEGYSVSREKKESFPLTVTSAQKNPTAFYLCASSNREEQYFGPGTRLTVT.

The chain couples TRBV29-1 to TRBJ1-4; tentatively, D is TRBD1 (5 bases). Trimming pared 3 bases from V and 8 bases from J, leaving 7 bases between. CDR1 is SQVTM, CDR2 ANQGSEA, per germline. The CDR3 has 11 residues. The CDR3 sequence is CSVEGGEKLFF. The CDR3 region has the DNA TGCAGCGTTGAGGGGGGGGAAAAACTGTTTTTT.

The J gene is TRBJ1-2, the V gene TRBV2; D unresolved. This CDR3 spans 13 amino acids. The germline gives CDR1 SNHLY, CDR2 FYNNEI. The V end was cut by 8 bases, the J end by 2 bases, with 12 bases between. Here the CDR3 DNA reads TGTGCCAGCGGGCCTACCGGGAACTATGGCTACACCTTC. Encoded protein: CASGPTGNYGYTF. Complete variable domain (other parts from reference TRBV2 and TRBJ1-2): EPEVTQTPSHQVTQMGQEVILRCVPISNHLYFYWYRQILGQKVEFLVSFYNNEISEKSEIFDDQFSVERPDGSNFTLKIRSTKLEDSAMYFCASGPTGNYGYTFGSGTRLTVV.

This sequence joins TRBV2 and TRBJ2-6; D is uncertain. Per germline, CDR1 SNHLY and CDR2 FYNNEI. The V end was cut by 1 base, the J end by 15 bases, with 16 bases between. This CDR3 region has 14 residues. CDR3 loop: CASSEVRWKSSLTF. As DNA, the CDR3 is TGTGCCAGCAGTGAAGTGCGGTGGAAGTCTAGCCTGACTTTC.

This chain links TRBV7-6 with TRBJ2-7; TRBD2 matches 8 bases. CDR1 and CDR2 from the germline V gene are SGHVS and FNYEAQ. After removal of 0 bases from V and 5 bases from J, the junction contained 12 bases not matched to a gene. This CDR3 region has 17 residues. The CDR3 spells CASSLAYFERERNEQYF. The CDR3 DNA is TGTGCCAGCAGCTTAGCGTACTTTGAGCGGGAGAGGAACGAGCAGTACTTC.

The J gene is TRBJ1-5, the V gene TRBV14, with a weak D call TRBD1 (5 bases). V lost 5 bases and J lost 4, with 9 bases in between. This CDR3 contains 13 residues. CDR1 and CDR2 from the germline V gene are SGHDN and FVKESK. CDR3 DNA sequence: TGTGCCAGCAGCGGGCAGGGAAATCAGCCCCAGCATTTT. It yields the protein CASSGQGNQPQHF.

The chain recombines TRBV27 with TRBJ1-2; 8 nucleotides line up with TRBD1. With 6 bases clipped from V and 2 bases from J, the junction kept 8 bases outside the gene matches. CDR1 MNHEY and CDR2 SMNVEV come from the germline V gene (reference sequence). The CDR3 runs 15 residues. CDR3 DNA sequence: TGTGCCAGCAGCGCCGACAGGGGAAGGAACTATGGCTACACCTTC. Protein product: CASSADRGRNYGYTF.